These 25 T cell receptor beta chains were all obtained from the same sample, sequenced in a study of shared clonotypes between healthy human individuals. Here immunoSEQ multiplex PCR was the method, and the copy in TCRdb shows in-frame clones only, minus some. The data show about 490,000 clones, roughly 80% seen once. Material for sequencing was PBMCs. These receptors were taken from a middle-aged woman in good health. Some clones in this sample may be carry-over from other donors' samples.

The rearrangement links TRBV6-1 to TRBJ2-1; 10 nucleotides match TRBD2. Germline CDR1 is MNHNS and CDR2 is SASEGT. The CDR3 covers 18 residues. J was trimmed by 3 bases and V by 3 bases; bases with no gene match: 11. CDR3 loop: CASSEQPLAGAIYNEQFF. The CDR3 DNA reads as TGTGCCAGCAGTGAGCAGCCGCTAGCGGGAGCCATCTACAATGAGCAGTTCTTC.

The chain is built from TRBV18 and TRBJ2-7; D tentatively reads TRBD1 or TRBD2 (6 bases each). This CDR3 comprises 16 residues. Germline V gives CDR1 KGHSH, CDR2 LQKENI. Deletions cut 2 bases from V and 5 bases from J, with 19 bases between. CDR3 in amino acids: CASSPAGSTRGDEQYF. As DNA, the CDR3 is TGTGCCAGCTCACCAGCGGGTTCGACAAGGGGGGACGAGCAGTACTTC.

The CDR3 region has the DNA TGTGCCTGGAGTGTTGGGGCCCCCCTCGAGCAGTACTTC. Translation: CAWSVGAPLEQYF. The chain recombines TRBV30 with TRBJ2-7; maybe TRBD1 (5 bases). Germline V lookup: CDR1 GTSNPN, CDR2 SVGIG (reference sequence). V was cut by 0 bases and J by 6 bases, with 12 bases left in between. There are 13 residues in the CDR3.

The rearrangement links TRBV30 to TRBJ1-5; unclear D gene. V shed 4 bases and J shed 2 bases, with 12 bases lying between them. The CDR3 consists of 14 residues. Germline CDR1 reads GTSNPN; CDR2 reads SVGIG (reference sequence). The CDR3 is CAWTPGTRNQPQHF. CDR3 in DNA: TGTGCCTGGACCCCGGGCACCCGCAATCAGCCCCAGCATTTT. The variable domain in full, with the rest retrieved from reference TRBV30 and TRBJ1-5, is SQTIHQWPATLVQPVGSPLSLECTVEGTSNPNLYWYRQAAGRGLQLLFYSVGIGQISSEVPQNLSASRPQDRQFILSSKKLLLSDSGFYLCAWTPGTRNQPQHFGDGTRLSIL.

The rearrangement uses TRBV9 and TRBJ2-1; TRBD2 agrees at 10 bases. CDR1 SGDLS and CDR2 YYNGEE come from the germline V gene. The CDR3 runs to 16 residues. Trimming at V came to 0 bases and at J to 9 bases, leaving 9 bases not matched to a gene. The CDR3: CASSVVASGSQGEQFF. The CDR3 region has the DNA TGTGCCAGCAGCGTAGTGGCTAGCGGGAGTCAGGGTGAGCAGTTCTTC.

This clone was seen only a few times. At one end, the junction sequence differs from germline, possibly due to a read error. This rearrangement joins TRBV2 to TRBJ2-6; unclear D gene. CDR3 length: 13 residues. Germline values: CDR1 SNHLY, CDR2 FYNNEI. The CDR3 region has the DNA TGTGCCAGCAGTGAATCAGCCCTCGGGTCCCTGGGCTTC. Encoded protein: CASSESALGSLGF.

The chain has TRBV7-8 and TRBJ2-1; tentatively, D is TRBD2 (6 bases). The CDR3 runs 18 residues. Deletions cut 5 bases from V and 0 bases from J, with 20 bases between. Germline V gives CDR1 SGHVS, CDR2 FQNEAQ. The CDR3 region has the DNA TGTGCCAGCAGCCCGCGACCGATGAGCGGGTTCTCCTACAATGAGCAGTTCTTC. The encoded protein is CASSPRPMSGFSYNEQFF.

The chain employs TRBV28 and TRBJ1-5, with 9 bases identical to TRBD1. The V gene end was trimmed by 5 bases and the J gene end by 7 bases; junction bases not matched to a gene: 9. Germline V gives CDR1 MDHEN, CDR2 SYDVKM. The CDR3 has 15 residues. CDR3 bases: TGTGCCAGCAGTATCGGGACAGGGATTGGGCAGCCCCAGCATTTT. Translating gives CASSIGTGIGQPQHF.

The J gene is TRBJ1-5, the V gene TRBV5-8; D is ambiguous. This CDR3 is 18 amino acids long. The V gene's germline CDR1 is SGHTS and CDR2 YDEGEE. The germline V and J ends were trimmed by 0 bases and 4 bases, with 20 bases remaining between them. The CDR3 bases are TGTGCCAGCAGCTTGGGGGTCGGAAATATTTGGGAAAATCAGCCCCAGCATTTT. Translation gives CASSLGVGNIWENQPQHF.

J is TRBJ2-3 and V is TRBV7-2, with 7 positions matching TRBD2. This CDR3 comprises 17 residues. Germline CDR1 SGHTA, CDR2 FQGNSA. After removal of 0 bases from V and 0 bases from J, the junction contained 6 bases not matched to a gene. The CDR3 DNA reads as TGTGCCAGCAGCTTAGCGAGCGGGACCTCCAGCACAGATACGCAGTATTTT. Protein product: CASSLASGTSSTDTQYF. The full variable domain, rest sourced from reference TRBV7-2 and TRBJ2-3, is GAGVSQSPSNKVTEKGKDVELRCDPISGHTALYWYRQSLGQGLEFLIYFQGNSAPDKSGLPSDRFSAERTGGSVSTLTIQRTQQEDSAVYLCASSLASGTSSTDTQYFGPGTRLTVL.

This clone was detected once. The CDR3 loop reads CASSLPGRTDTQYF. The CDR3 bases are TGTGCCAGCAGCTTACCAGGGCGTACAGATACGCAGTATTTT. The rearrangement uses TRBV5-4 and TRBJ2-3, with D perhaps matching TRBD1 (5 bases). V was pared by 2 bases and J by 3 bases, with 10 bases between. Germline V gene data show CDR1 as SGHNT and CDR2 as YYREEE (reference sequence). This CDR3 is 14 amino acids long.

The J gene is TRBJ2-3, the V gene TRBV10-3; TRBD2 matches at 9 bases. V gave up 6 bases and J gave up 6 bases; unmatched junction bases: 7. Per the germline V gene, CDR1 is ENHRY and CDR2 is SYGVKD. This CDR3 contains 14 residues. The CDR3 is CAISLAGTVDTQYF. The CDR3 DNA reads TGTGCCATCAGCCTAGCGGGGACTGTGGATACGCAGTATTTT.

The chain couples TRBV6-5 to TRBJ2-1; D might be TRBD2 (7 bases). CDR1 MNHEY and CDR2 SVGAGI come from the germline V gene. The CDR3 contains 14 residues. Trimming removed 7 bases from V and 5 bases from J, with 15 bases in between. The DNA for the CDR3 is TGTGCCAGCACCTGGGGGGGGGCCGACAATGAGCAGTTCTTC. The encoded protein is CASTWGGADNEQFF.

The rearrangement links TRBV28 to TRBJ1-2; the D gene is possibly TRBD1 (6 bases). Trimming took 10 bases from V and 7 from J, leaving 13 bases between them. Germline lookup yields CDR1 MDHEN and CDR2 SYDVKM. This CDR3 contains 11 residues. CDR3 protein: CATDTGFGYTF. DNA of the CDR3: TGTGCCACCGACACAGGGTTTGGCTACACCTTC.

The chain is built from TRBV30 and TRBJ2-7; 7 bases fit TRBD2. Germline loops: CDR1 GTSNPN, CDR2 SVGIG (reference sequence). This CDR3 has 15 amino acids. V was clipped by 3 bases and J by 3 bases; unmatched bases: 11. The CDR3 sequence: CAWSRGSGFVYEQYF. The DNA of the CDR3 is TGTGCCTGGAGCCGCGGGAGTGGATTCGTCTACGAGCAGTACTTC.

This clone was seen once. The chain has TRBV5-4 and TRBJ2-1; D gene uncertain. The CDR3 sequence is 13 residues long. Germline values: CDR1 SGHNT, CDR2 YYREEE (reference sequence). V lost 0 bases and J lost 2, with 3 bases in between. This chain's CDR3 is CASSLEPYNEQFF. The CDR3 region has the DNA TGTGCCAGCAGCTTGGAGCCCTACAATGAGCAGTTCTTC.

This clone showed up just once. CDR3 coding DNA: TGTGCCAGCAGCCAACTACAGGGGTCGGGTGAAAAACTGTTTTTT. Amino acid sequence: CASSQLQGSGEKLFF. V usage is TRBV14 and J usage is TRBJ1-4; 7 bases are shared with TRBD1. The trim removed 2 bases at V and 7 bases at J, leaving 7 bases unmatched. Looked up from germline, CDR1 is SGHDN and CDR2 is FVKESK. The CDR3 has 15 residues. The whole variable domain, remainder taken from reference TRBV14 and TRBJ1-4, is EAGVTQFPSHSVIEKGQTVTLRCDPISGHDNLYWYRRVMGKEIKFLLHFVKESKQDESGMPNNRFLAERTGGTYSTLKVQPAELEDSGVYFCASSQLQGSGEKLFFGSGTQLSVL.

The rearrangement uses TRBV6-1 and TRBJ2-1; 9 bases agree with TRBD1. The CDR3 has 13 residues. The V gene end was trimmed by 1 base and the J gene end by 13 bases; junction bases not matched to a gene: 5. From germline, CDR1 is MNHNS and CDR2 SASEGT. The CDR3 bases are TGTGCCAGCAGTGAAGAAGGGGACAGGGCTCAGTTCTTC. This codes for CASSEEGDRAQFF.

The CDR3 region is CASSFVGGQGPYNEQFF. The CDR3 bases are TGCGCCAGCAGCTTTGTAGGGGGACAGGGACCCTACAATGAGCAGTTCTTC. The gene calls are TRBV5-1 and TRBJ2-1; 9 nucleotides line up with TRBD1. The CDR3 has 17 amino acids. CDR1 is SGHRS, CDR2 YFSETQ, per germline. J was trimmed by 2 bases and V by 2 bases; bases with no gene match: 8.

The chain uses TRBV5-4 and TRBJ1-2; a possible D gene is TRBD1 (5 bases). The germline V and J ends were trimmed by 0 bases and 3 bases, with 18 bases remaining between them. Germline CDR1 and CDR2: SGHNT and YYREEE (reference sequence). CDR3 size: 17 residues. Written as DNA, the CDR3 is TGTGCCAGCAGCTTGGAAGGGGCCAACCGAAGGGACTATGGCTACACCTTC. The encoded protein is CASSLEGANRRDYGYTF.

CDR3 sequence reads: CASGGNEQFF. CDR3 sequence (DNA): TGTGCCAGCGGAGGAAATGAGCAGTTCTTC. The chain has TRBV2 and TRBJ2-1, with D possibly being TRBD2 (5 bases). The V and J ends lost 8 bases and 7 bases respectively, with 6 bases between them. Germline loops: CDR1 SNHLY, CDR2 FYNNEI. The CDR3 consists of 10 residues.

This chain links TRBV4-1 with TRBJ1-2; D may be TRBD1 (5 bases). The CDR3 spans 18 residues. Trimming removed 0 bases from V and 0 bases from J, with 17 bases in between. The germline gives CDR1 MGHRA, CDR2 YSYEKL. CDR3 region: CASSQDVSGARANYGYTF. The CDR3, as DNA: TGCGCCAGCAGCCAAGATGTAAGCGGGGCGCGAGCTAACTATGGCTACACCTTC.

V usage is TRBV6-5 and J usage is TRBJ2-5, with D possibly TRBD1 on 5 matching bases. The CDR3 spans 15 residues. In germline, CDR1 is MNHEY, CDR2 SVGAGI. Trimming took off 4 bases at V and 2 bases at J, with 14 bases between the two ends. The CDR3: CASSFLSGNQETQYF. For the CDR3, the DNA is TGTGCCAGCAGTTTCCTATCAGGGAATCAAGAGACCCAGTACTTC.

The chain uses TRBV28 and TRBJ2-7; D possibly corresponds to TRBD2 (5 bases). The germline V gene encodes CDR1 MDHEN and CDR2 SYDVKM. V lost 5 bases and J lost 3, with 17 bases in between. The CDR3 runs to 15 residues. The CDR3 bases are TGTGCCAGCAGTCCCGGGATTTCGGCAATCTACGAGCAGTACTTC. Residues: CASSPGISAIYEQYF.

This clone has a single count. The chain recombines TRBV5-5 with TRBJ2-1, with 12 positions matching TRBD2. The junction had 9 bases not matched to a gene; V was cut back by 2 bases and J by 6 bases. The CDR3 loop spans 17 amino acids. Germline V gives CDR1 SGHKS, CDR2 YYEKEE (reference sequence). Written as DNA, the CDR3 is TGTGCCAGCAGCTTTAACAGCCGGACTAGCGGGATCAATGAGCAGTTCTTC. Its translation is CASSFNSRTSGINEQFF.